The 28 T cell receptor beta chains listed next were all sequenced from one sample in a study of cytomegalovirus exposure and HLA in healthy donors. Researchers ran the PCR with 60 Vbeta and 13 Jbeta primers. Assay used: immunoSEQ multiplex PCR; TCRdb lists only in-frame clones, some missing. The data show 150,000 to 200,000 clones, with around 85% seen just once and roughly 2% held by the top ten. Sequencing used PBMCs. Receptor source: a human donor in good health.

The V call is TRBV15, the J call TRBJ2-3; D is possibly TRBD1 (6 bases). Trimming took off 0 bases at V and 4 bases at J, with 14 bases between the two ends. The CDR3 covers 16 residues. The germline V gene encodes CDR1 LNHNV and CDR2 YYDKDF (reference sequence). CDR3 sequence: CATSRDTGLSADTQYF. The CDR3 nucleotides are TGTGCCACCAGCAGAGATACAGGGTTGTCGGCAGATACGCAGTATTTT.

The gene calls are TRBV7-9 and TRBJ2-1; 14 nucleotides line up with TRBD2. The J segment lost 9 bases and the V segment lost 5 bases, leaving 12 bases of the junction unmatched. The CDR3 totals 17 residues. The germline gives CDR1 SEHNR, CDR2 FQNEAQ (reference sequence). The CDR3 region is CASSRGLAGGPFLEQFF. CDR3 nucleotide sequence: TGTGCCAGCAGCCGAGGACTAGCGGGGGGCCCGTTTCTTGAGCAGTTCTTC.

The genes are TRBV4-1 and TRBJ1-2; D uncertain. This CDR3 has 11 residues. Trimming left V 2 bases short and J 14 bases short, with 12 bases between. Germline CDR1 reads MGHRA; CDR2 reads YSYEKL. In DNA form, the CDR3 reads TGCGCCAGCAGCCAATCGCGTACTCGGACCTTC. Amino acid sequence: CASSQSRTRTF.

V gene TRBV2 combines with J gene TRBJ2-1; TRBD2 agrees at 7 bases. Germline V gene lookup returns CDR1 SNHLY and CDR2 FYNNEI. This CDR3 comprises 15 residues. The J segment lost 2 bases and the V segment lost 4 bases, leaving 5 bases of the junction unmatched. CDR3 sequence: CASSVGLAAYNEQFF. The CDR3 nucleotides are TGTGCCAGCAGTGTTGGTCTAGCGGCCTACAATGAGCAGTTCTTC.

The chain carries TRBV10-3 and TRBJ1-2; TRBD1 aligns across 9 bases. Germline CDR1 is ENHRY and CDR2 is SYGVKD. Unmatched junction bases numbered 9, after V lost 5 bases and J lost 8 bases. The CDR3 covers 14 residues. The CDR3, as DNA: TGTGCCATCAGTTCGGACAGGGGAGGGATCGGCTACACCTTC. Translated, it gives CAISSDRGGIGYTF.

The chain is built from TRBV5-1 and TRBJ1-2; D gene uncertain. The V gene lost 0 bases and the J gene lost 7 bases, with 13 bases spanning the gap. Germline lookup yields CDR1 SGHRS and CDR2 YFSETQ. The length of the CDR3 is 14 residues. The CDR3 DNA reads TGCGCCAGCAGCTTGGAAGAGGGTTTTGGTGGCTACACCTTC. Translation gives CASSLEEGFGGYTF.

The chain carries TRBV6-1 and TRBJ2-7; 11 bases match TRBD2. Trimming took 8 bases from V and 5 from J; bases not matched to a gene: 8. The germline V gene encodes CDR1 MNHNS and CDR2 SASEGT. The CDR3 spans 14 residues. CDR3 in DNA: TGTGCCAGCTCCGGGACTAGCGGTTACAACGAGCAGTACTTC. Protein sequence: CASSGTSGYNEQYF.

This rearrangement joins TRBV27 to TRBJ2-7, with 14 bases aligning to TRBD2. V lost 4 bases and J lost 2; bases outside the gene matches: 10. CDR1 is MNHEY and CDR2 is SMNVEV in the germline V gene (reference sequence). This CDR3 is 18 amino acids long. CDR3 DNA sequence: TGTGCCAGCAGTTCCATCGGACTAGCGGGGGGTCGTCCCTACGAGCAGTACTTC. Translating gives CASSSIGLAGGRPYEQYF.

This clone is a singleton in its sample. V and J are TRBV10-3 and TRBJ2-7; 7 bases match TRBD1. With 7 bases clipped from V and 4 bases from J, the junction kept 4 bases outside the gene matches. The CDR3 runs 12 residues. CDR1 is ENHRY and CDR2 is SYGVKD in the germline V gene. The CDR3 sequence: CAITTGSYEQYF. Here the CDR3 DNA reads TGTGCCATCACGACAGGGAGTTACGAGCAGTACTTC.

The V call is TRBV23-1, the J call TRBJ1-2; TRBD1 aligns across 7 bases. TRBV23-1 is flagged as an ORF with uncertain function. V was pared by 3 bases and J by 8 bases, with 9 bases of the junction left unmatched. This CDR3 is built from 14 residues. CDR3 bases: TGCGCCAGCAGTCACCGACAGGGTAATAAAGGCTACACCTTC. Its protein product is CASSHRQGNKGYTF.

The rearrangement uses TRBV7-3 and TRBJ1-1; TRBD1 is a possible D gene (5 bases). Trimming pared 3 bases from V and 0 bases from J, leaving 11 bases between. Germline CDR1 is SGHTA and CDR2 is FQGTGA. This CDR3 region has 15 residues. The CDR3 nucleotides read TGTGCCAGCAGCTTTGGGGGGATGATGAACACTGAAGCTTTCTTT. This gives the protein CASSFGGMMNTEAFF. The variable domain in full, completed from reference TRBV7-3 and TRBJ1-1, reads GAGVSQTPSNKVTEKGKYVELRCDPISGHTALYWYRQSLGQGPEFLIYFQGTGAADDSGLPNDRFFAVRPEGSVSTLKIQRTERGDSAVYLCASSFGGMMNTEAFFGQGTRLTVV.

Only a few counts were recorded for this clone. The V and J genes are TRBV9 and TRBJ2-5, with 8 bases identical to TRBD1. V trimming: 3 bases; J trimming: 0 bases; junction bases outside the gene matches: 4. The length of the CDR3 is 15 residues. Germline V gives CDR1 SGDLS, CDR2 YYNGEE. The DNA for the CDR3 is TGTGCCAGCAGCGCCCGGACAGGGTACCAAGAGACCCAGTACTTC. Amino acid sequence: CASSARTGYQETQYF.

This clone has only a few counts. This chain joins TRBV5-1 and TRBJ2-1; the match to TRBD1 covers 9 bases. V lost 4 bases, J lost 9 bases, and 11 bases stayed unmatched. Germline V gene sequence: CDR1 SGHRS, CDR2 YFSETQ. The CDR3 has 15 residues. The CDR3: CASSNRQGGLGEQFF. DNA of the CDR3: TGCGCCAGCAGCAACAGACAGGGGGGTTTGGGTGAGCAGTTCTTC.

This chain connects TRBV10-1 to TRBJ2-1; D perhaps matches TRBD2 (5 bases). The CDR3 runs 11 residues. The V end was cut by 6 bases, the J end by 13 bases, with 13 bases between. The germline gives CDR1 WNHNN, CDR2 SYGVQD (reference sequence). The CDR3, as DNA: TGCGCCAGCAGACCACTAGGTACTCAGTTCTTC. Translation gives CASRPLGTQFF.

The rearrangement joins TRBV5-1 to TRBJ2-7, with 9 bases aligning to TRBD1. The CDR3 totals 16 residues. V trimming: 1 base; J trimming: 5 bases; junction bases outside the gene matches: 10. CDR1 and CDR2 from the germline V gene are SGHRS and YFSETQ. CDR3 protein: CASSLYTGTGQDEQYF. DNA of the CDR3: TGCGCCAGCAGCTTGTACACCGGGACAGGGCAAGACGAGCAGTACTTC.

The chain carries TRBV6-5 and TRBJ2-5, with 8 bases that match TRBD1. The DNA end favors TRBJ2-7, so the J call may be wrong. The germline CDR1 and CDR2 sequences are MNHEY and SVGAGI. The CDR3 covers 15 residues. The DNA of the CDR3 is TGTGCCAGCAGCTTTACAGGGGGTAGTCAGAGCGAGCAGTACTTC. Its protein is CASSFTGGSQSEQYF.

This sequence joins TRBV29-1 and TRBJ2-5; 11 bases are a match to TRBD2. Germline trimming cut 1 base from V and 3 bases from J; bases unmatched to any gene: 7. The CDR3 is 16 residues long. Germline CDR1 SQVTM, CDR2 ANQGSEA. CDR3 sequence (DNA): TGCAGCGTTGAAGGTCCTCTAGCGGGGGGAAAAGAGACCCAGTACTTC. Residues: CSVEGPLAGGKETQYF.

To note about this clone: This sample also contains other DNA sequences that code for the same CDR3. J is TRBJ2-7 and V is TRBV7-8; D perhaps matches TRBD1 (5 bases). Germline loops: CDR1 SGHVS, CDR2 FQNEAQ. Between the trimmed V and J ends, which lost 5 bases and 4 bases, there was a span of 15 bases. This CDR3 region has 14 residues. CDR3 region: CASSLNPGRYEQYF. The CDR3 DNA sequence: TGTGCCAGCAGCCTAAATCCAGGGCGTTACGAGCAGTACTTC. The full variable domain, rest sourced from reference TRBV7-8 and TRBJ2-7, is GAGVSQSPRYKVAKRGQDVALRCDPISGHVSLFWYQQALGQGPEFLTYFQNEAQLDKSGLPSDRFFAERPEGSVSTLKIQRTQQEDSAVYLCASSLNPGRYEQYFGPGTRLTVT.

The chain carries TRBV6-1 and TRBJ1-4; maybe TRBD1 (5 bases). V was clipped by 9 bases and J by 0 bases, with 11 bases between them. CDR1 MNHNS and CDR2 SASEGT come from the germline V gene. The CDR3 has 14 amino acids. The CDR3 nucleotides are TGTGCCAGTGGAGGGACCTCAACTAATGAAAAACTGTTTTTT. Translated: CASGGTSTNEKLFF.

V gene TRBV5-1 combines with J gene TRBJ2-7; D call uncertain. From germline, CDR1 is SGHRS and CDR2 YFSETQ. The V end was cut by 0 bases, the J end by 1 base, with 8 bases between. CDR3 size: 14 residues. The DNA of the CDR3 is TGCGCCAGCAGCTTGGCCCCACAGTCCTACGAGCAGTACTTC. This encodes CASSLAPQSYEQYF.

The chain couples TRBV19 to TRBJ2-5; TRBD1 aligns across 10 bases. The CDR3 has 15 amino acids. Germline loops: CDR1 LNHDA, CDR2 SQIVND (reference sequence). The V gene end was trimmed by 5 bases and the J gene end by 2 bases; junction bases not matched to a gene: 5. For the CDR3, the DNA is TGTGCCAGTAGTGGTCGACAGGGGGCTCAAGAGACCCAGTACTTC. It encodes CASSGRQGAQETQYF.

This clone occurred a few times. The V call is TRBV6-5, the J call TRBJ1-4; the D gene is possibly TRBD1 (5 bases). V shed 8 bases and J shed 8 bases, with 15 bases lying between them. This CDR3 spans 13 amino acids. Germline V CDR1 and CDR2: MNHEY, SVGAGI. CDR3 sequence: CASGEQAYEKLFF. CDR3 bases: TGTGCCAGCGGGGAACAGGCGTACGAAAAACTGTTTTTT.

This rearrangement joins TRBV5-6 to TRBJ1-4; TRBD1 matches 7 bases. This CDR3 contains 14 residues. The germline gives CDR1 SGHDT, CDR2 YYEEEE. Trimming removed 4 bases from V and 8 bases from J; junction bases left unmatched: 8. The CDR3 sequence: CASSPRDSTEKLFF. CDR3 nucleotides: TGTGCCAGCAGCCCCCGGGACAGTACCGAAAAACTGTTTTTT. The full variable domain, completed using reference TRBV5-6 and TRBJ1-4, is DAGVTQSPTHLIKTRGQQVTLRCSPKSGHDTVSWYQQALGQGPQFIFQYYEEEERQRGNFPDRFSGHQFPNYSSELNVNALLLGDSALYLCASSPRDSTEKLFFGSGTQLSVL.

This chain links TRBV4-3 with TRBJ2-1, with 7 bases matching TRBD1. Trimming took 0 bases from V and 8 from J; bases not matched to a gene: 13. This CDR3 is built from 17 residues. Germline V lookup: CDR1 LGHNA, CDR2 YSLEER. DNA for the CDR3: TGCGCCAGCAGCCAAGATAAGGGGGCCAGGTTCCTCCATGAGCAGTTCTTC. The encoded protein is CASSQDKGARFLHEQFF.

The chain links TRBV5-6 to TRBJ2-7, with TRBD1 matching over 9 bases. CDR3 length: 15 residues. Germline assignment: CDR1 SGHDT and CDR2 YYEEEE. Trimming cost V 2 bases and J 7 bases; bases outside gene matches: 10. The CDR3, as DNA: TGTGCCAGCAGCTTTAGGCGGACAGGGGTTATTGAGCAGTACTTC. It specifies CASSFRRTGVIEQYF. The full variable domain, rest sourced from reference TRBV5-6 and TRBJ2-7, is DAGVTQSPTHLIKTRGQQVTLRCSPKSGHDTVSWYQQALGQGPQFIFQYYEEEERQRGNFPDRFSGHQFPNYSSELNVNALLLGDSALYLCASSFRRTGVIEQYFGPGTRLTVT.

V gene TRBV2 combines with J gene TRBJ1-2, with 9 nucleotides matching TRBD1. The V segment lost 7 bases and the J segment 5 bases; nucleotides outside the gene matches: 17. The CDR3 consists of 17 residues. The germline CDR1 and CDR2 sequences are SNHLY and FYNNEI. CDR3 sequence: CASKAFRDRAFPYGYTF. DNA for the CDR3: TGTGCCAGCAAAGCTTTCCGGGACAGGGCGTTTCCTTATGGCTACACCTTC.

The chain joins TRBV19 to TRBJ2-2, with D perhaps TRBD2 (5 bases). V dropped 6 bases and J dropped 0 bases, with 17 bases sitting between them. CDR3 length: 17 amino acids. CDR1 LNHDA and CDR2 SQIVND come from the germline V gene (reference sequence). CDR3 region: CASSRPPGRANTGELFF. CDR3 DNA: TGTGCCAGTAGCCGTCCCCCGGGGAGAGCGAACACCGGGGAGCTGTTTTTT.

The gene calls are TRBV6-5 and TRBJ1-5, with a possible D match to TRBD1 (6 bases). V was trimmed by 4 bases and J by 0 bases, leaving 13 bases between them. Looked up from germline, CDR1 is MNHEY and CDR2 is SVGAGI. This CDR3 is 16 amino acids long. CDR3 loop: CASSWKGGPSNQPQHF. CDR3 DNA: TGTGCCAGCAGTTGGAAAGGGGGACCTAGCAATCAGCCCCAGCATTTT.